One sample yielded the 13 T cell receptor beta chains listed below, sequenced in a study of shared clonotypes between healthy human individuals. The data were produced by immunoSEQ multiplex PCR, yet TCRdb's version contains in-frame clones alone and is incomplete. Of millions of clones in the sample, over 85% were seen once. Terminally differentiated effector memory CD45RA+ cells were excluded by CCR7 positive selection of CD45RO-negative cells. Sample: naive CD8+ T cells sorted from blood. The receptors derive from a man between 18 and 35 years old in good health.

The rearrangement links TRBV2 to TRBJ1-2; tentatively, D is TRBD1 (6 bases). The CDR3 runs 15 residues. V dropped 3 bases and J dropped 0 bases, with 11 bases sitting between them. From germline, CDR1 is SNHLY and CDR2 FYNNEI. CDR3 in amino acids: CASSDWDTSNYGYTF. The CDR3 nucleotides are TGTGCCAGCAGTGACTGGGACACTTCTAACTATGGCTACACCTTC.

V gene TRBV5-1 combines with J gene TRBJ2-2; 8 positions agree with TRBD1. CDR1 SGHRS and CDR2 YFSETQ come from the germline V gene. This CDR3 has 17 residues. The junction had 13 bases not matched to a gene; V was cut back by 7 bases and J by 2 bases. CDR3 sequence reads: CASHEYSTGENTGELFF. The CDR3 DNA reads TGCGCCAGCCACGAATACTCGACAGGGGAAAACACCGGGGAGCTGTTTTTT.

This clone was counted a single time. Other DNA sequences in this specimen translate into the identical CDR3. The chain is built from TRBV28 and TRBJ1-5; no reliable D call. The germline CDR1 and CDR2 sequences are MDHEN and SYDVKM. This CDR3 region has 14 residues. The V end was cut by 5 bases, the J end by 0 bases, with 8 bases between. This CDR3 is CASSLQISNQPQHF. The CDR3 DNA sequence: TGTGCCAGCAGTCTACAGATTAGCAATCAGCCCCAGCATTTT.

This clone was detected a few times. This chain uses TRBV2 with TRBJ1-4; TRBD1 matches at 7 bases. The V segment lost 3 bases and the J segment 8 bases; nucleotides outside the gene matches: 6. Germline CDR1 is SNHLY and CDR2 is FYNNEI. This CDR3 is built from 14 residues. The CDR3 nucleotides read TGTGCCAGCAGTGAGGAGGGGGCGTTGGAAAAACTGTTTTTT. It specifies CASSEEGALEKLFF. The variable domain in full, completed from reference TRBV2 and TRBJ1-4, reads EPEVTQTPSHQVTQMGQEVILRCVPISNHLYFYWYRQILGQKVEFLVSFYNNEISEKSEIFDDQFSVERPDGSNFTLKIRSTKLEDSAMYFCASSEEGALEKLFFGSGTQLSVL.

This chain connects TRBV4-3 to TRBJ2-5; D is possibly TRBD1 (6 bases). The germline V gene has CDR1 LGHNA and CDR2 YSLEER. CDR3 length: 15 amino acids. V was clipped by 5 bases and J by 3 bases, with 16 bases between them. CDR3 in amino acids: CASSSHRAGEETQYF. CDR3 coding DNA: TGCGCCAGCAGCTCTCACCGCGCAGGGGAAGAGACCCAGTACTTC.

As concerns this clone: Other DNA sequences within the sample encode an identical CDR3. The V gene is TRBV4-1, the J gene TRBJ2-7; D is possibly TRBD1 (6 bases). With 1 base removed from V and 3 bases from J, the gap between germline ends came to 10 bases. Per the germline V gene, CDR1 is MGHRA and CDR2 is YSYEKL. The CDR3 contains 14 residues. The CDR3 protein is CASSQVRQDYEQYF. CDR3 nucleotides: TGCGCCAGCAGCCAAGTGCGACAGGACTACGAGCAGTACTTC.

The chain couples TRBV27 to TRBJ2-7; 7 positions agree with TRBD1. There are 17 residues in the CDR3. The V segment lost 2 bases and the J segment 4 bases; nucleotides outside the gene matches: 14. In germline, CDR1 is MNHEY, CDR2 SMNVEV (reference sequence). This CDR3 is CASSLVRVQGVQYEQYF. Here the CDR3 DNA reads TGTGCCAGCAGTTTAGTCCGGGTTCAGGGGGTCCAGTACGAGCAGTACTTC.

As regards this clone: Other DNA sequences in this specimen translate into the identical CDR3. V is TRBV28 and J is TRBJ1-1; 7 bases align to TRBD1. Germline V gives CDR1 MDHEN, CDR2 SYDVKM. CDR3 length: 14 amino acids. J lost 5 bases, V lost 3 bases, and 6 bases had no gene match. CDR3 sequence (DNA): TGTGCCAGCAGTTTTAGGGGGCTGAGGACTGAAGCTTTCTTT. Amino acid sequence: CASSFRGLRTEAFF.

The rearrangement links TRBV6-5 to TRBJ1-4, with a weak D call TRBD1 (6 bases). The CDR3 consists of 14 residues. Trimming took 2 bases from V and 8 from J, leaving 12 bases between them. Germline V CDR1 and CDR2: MNHEY, SVGAGI. This chain's CDR3 is CASSYMGAGEKLFF. The CDR3 bases are TGTGCCAGCAGTTACATGGGGGCAGGAGAAAAACTGTTTTTT.

This clone appeared once. This chain uses TRBV11-2 with TRBJ1-1; no firm D call. This CDR3 contains 13 residues. Germline CDR1 reads SGHAT; CDR2 reads FQNNGV. Trimming cost V 3 bases and J 5 bases, with 10 bases left between them. CDR3 loop: CASSLFPATEAFF. The CDR3, as DNA: TGTGCCAGCAGCTTGTTTCCGGCTACTGAAGCTTTCTTT.

This chain joins TRBV4-1 and TRBJ2-7; TRBD1 agrees at 8 bases. Germline values: CDR1 MGHRA, CDR2 YSYEKL. CDR3 length: 15 residues. Trimming removed 5 bases from V and 5 bases from J; junction bases left unmatched: 11. The CDR3 nucleotides read TGCGCCAGCAGCTGGTTGGACAGGGCGGGAAACGAGCAGTACTTC. Its protein product is CASSWLDRAGNEQYF.

V gene TRBV28 combines with J gene TRBJ1-2; 7 positions match TRBD1. The CDR3 is 16 amino acids. The germline V gene encodes CDR1 MDHEN and CDR2 SYDVKM. V dropped 5 bases and J dropped 1; count of bases not matched to a gene: 10. CDR3 residues: CASSTYSGQSNYGYTF. The CDR3, as DNA: TGTGCCAGCAGTACCTACTCGGGACAGAGTAACTATGGCTACACCTTC.

The chain joins TRBV9 to TRBJ1-1; 8 positions agree with TRBD1. This CDR3 comprises 17 residues. The junction had 10 bases not matched to a gene; V was cut back by 0 bases and J by 3 bases. Germline CDR1 reads SGDLS; CDR2 reads YYNGEE. CDR3 in amino acids: CASSVESPGGKDTEAFF. CDR3 DNA sequence: TGTGCCAGCAGCGTAGAATCCCCAGGGGGCAAGGACACTGAAGCTTTCTTT. Full variable domain (missing parts from reference TRBV9 and TRBJ1-1): DSGVTQTPKHLITATGQRVTLRCSPRSGDLSVYWYQQSLDQGLQFLIQYYNGEERAKGNILERFSAQQFPDLHSELNLSSLELGDSALYFCASSVESPGGKDTEAFFGQGTRLTVV.